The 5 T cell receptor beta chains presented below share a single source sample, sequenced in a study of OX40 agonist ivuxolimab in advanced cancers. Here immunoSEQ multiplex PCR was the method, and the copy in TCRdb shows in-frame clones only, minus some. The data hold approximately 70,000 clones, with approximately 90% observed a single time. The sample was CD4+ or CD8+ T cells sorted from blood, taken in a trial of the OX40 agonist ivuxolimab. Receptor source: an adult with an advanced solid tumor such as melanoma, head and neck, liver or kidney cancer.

DNA for the CDR3: TGTGCCAGCAGCTTAGTCACAGGGACTAACTATGGCTACACCTTC. It codes for CASSLVTGTNYGYTF. The chain has TRBV11-2 and TRBJ1-2, with D tentatively TRBD1 (6 bases). This CDR3 has 15 amino acids. Germline V gene lookup returns CDR1 SGHAT and CDR2 FQNNGV. The ends were cut back, 1 base at V and 0 bases at J, with 9 bases in the middle.

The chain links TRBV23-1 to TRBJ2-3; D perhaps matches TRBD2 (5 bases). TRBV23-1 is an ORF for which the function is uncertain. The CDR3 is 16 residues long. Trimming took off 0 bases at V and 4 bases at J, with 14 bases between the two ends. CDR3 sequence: CASSQSGLREPDTQYF. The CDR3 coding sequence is TGCGCCAGCAGTCAATCGGGCCTCCGGGAACCAGATACGCAGTATTTT.

As DNA, the CDR3 is TGTGCCACCATGACAGGGGGTCAGAACACCGGGGAGCTGTTTTTT. The encoded protein is CATMTGGQNTGELFF. The V gene is TRBV28, the J gene TRBJ2-2; 9 positions match TRBD1. V lost 10 bases to trimming and J lost 1 base; unmatched junction nucleotides: 7. This CDR3 is 15 amino acids long. Germline-derived CDR1 and CDR2 are MDHEN and SYDVKM.

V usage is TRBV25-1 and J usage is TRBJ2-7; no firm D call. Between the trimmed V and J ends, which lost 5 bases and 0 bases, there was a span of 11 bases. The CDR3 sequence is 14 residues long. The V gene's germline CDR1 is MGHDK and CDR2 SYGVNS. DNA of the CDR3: TGTGCCAGCAGTAAACACCAGAGCTCCTACGAGCAGTACTTC. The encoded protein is CASSKHQSSYEQYF.

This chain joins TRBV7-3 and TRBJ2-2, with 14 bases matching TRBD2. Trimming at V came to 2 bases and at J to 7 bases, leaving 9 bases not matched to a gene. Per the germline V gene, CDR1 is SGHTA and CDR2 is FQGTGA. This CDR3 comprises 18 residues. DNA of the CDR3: TGTGCCAGCAGCTTACAGACTAGCGGGAGGGCCCTTGGCGGGGAGCTGTTTTTT. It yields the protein CASSLQTSGRALGGELFF.